Shown below are 28 T cell receptor beta chains from a single sample sequenced in a study of cytomegalovirus exposure and HLA in healthy donors. Primers: 60 Vbeta forward and 13 Jbeta reverse. Profiled with immunoSEQ multiplex PCR; TCRdb holds only in-frame clones, not every one. The data hold 150,000 to 250,000 clones, with approximately 79% observed a single time. Sequencing was done on a sample of PBMCs. All receptors derive from a woman aged 30 to 39 in good health and CMV-seropositive.

CDR3: CASSLGNTWSSYNEQFF. CDR3 nucleotide sequence: TGTGCCAGCAGCTTAGGAAACACATGGAGCTCCTACAATGAGCAGTTCTTC. The J gene is TRBJ2-1, the V gene TRBV13; D uncertain. CDR1 and CDR2 from the germline V gene are PRHDT and FYEKMQ (reference sequence). The CDR3 consists of 17 residues. V was shortened by 0 bases and J by 0 bases, with 12 bases between the two germline ends.

This clone has only a few counts. The chain is built from TRBV5-1 and TRBJ2-4, with D perhaps matching TRBD1 (5 bases). V lost 4 bases, J lost 2 bases, and 22 bases lay in between. Germline V CDR1 and CDR2: SGHRS, YFSETQ. The CDR3 is 18 amino acids. As DNA, the CDR3 is TGCGCCAGCAGCAAATCAGGGCTGACGGTCCTTACCAAAAACATTCAGTACTTC. Amino acid sequence: CASSKSGLTVLTKNIQYF.

There are a few counts of this clone. The chain carries TRBV15 and TRBJ1-1; D unresolved. V was trimmed by 0 bases and J by 5 bases, leaving 13 bases between them. Germline CDR1 is LNHNV and CDR2 is YYDKDF (reference sequence). CDR3 size: 15 residues. CDR3 sequence reads: CATSRDLGSGTEAFF. As DNA, the CDR3 is TGTGCCACCAGCAGAGATCTGGGCAGTGGGACTGAAGCTTTCTTT.

This clone was observed once. The chain is built from TRBV11-3 and TRBJ1-1; perhaps TRBD1 as D (6 bases). Germline values: CDR1 SGHNT, CDR2 YENEEA. Trimming cost V 7 bases and J 1 base, with 13 bases left between them. This CDR3 is 14 amino acids long. CDR3 bases: TGTGCCAGCAAAAACGGACAGACGAACACTGAAGCTTTCTTT. It encodes CASKNGQTNTEAFF.

The V gene is TRBV29-1, the J gene TRBJ2-1; 11 bases map to TRBD2. Germline assignment: CDR1 SQVTM and CDR2 ANQGSEA. The trim removed 2 bases at V and 7 bases at J, leaving 13 bases unmatched. This CDR3 is built from 17 residues. CDR3 residues: CSVESTYRPSGRNEQFF. The CDR3 bases are TGCAGCGTTGAAAGTACATACAGACCTAGCGGGAGGAATGAGCAGTTCTTC.

The V and J genes are TRBV7-2 and TRBJ2-7, with 11 bases lining up with TRBD2. This CDR3 contains 15 residues. Germline V gene data show CDR1 as SGHTA and CDR2 as FQGNSA. Trimming removed 2 bases from V and 4 bases from J; junction bases left unmatched: 4. This CDR3 is CASSLTSGGEYEQYF. CDR3 sequence (DNA): TGTGCCAGCAGCTTAACTAGCGGGGGAGAATACGAGCAGTACTTC.

This chain connects TRBV7-9 to TRBJ1-2, with 9 bases identical to TRBD1. CDR1 SEHNR and CDR2 FQNEAQ come from the germline V gene (reference sequence). This CDR3 has 15 residues. V trimming: 5 bases; J trimming: 4 bases; junction bases outside the gene matches: 8. CDR3 nucleotides: TGTGCCAGCAGCCTAGGCTCGGACAGGGGCTATGGCTACACCTTC. This gives the protein CASSLGSDRGYGYTF.

The genes are TRBV21-1 and TRBJ2-7; the table names TRBD1, a call not compared with the DNA. TRBV21-1 is assigned pseudogene status. CDR3 length: 14 amino acids. CDR3 sequence: CASSNRVPTYEQYF. The DNA of the CDR3 is TGTGCCAGCAGCAACAGGGTCCCCACCTACGAGCAGTACTTC.

The chain couples TRBV28 to TRBJ1-2; D not certain. Trimming took 11 bases from V and 0 from J, leaving 10 bases between them. The V gene's germline CDR1 is MDHEN and CDR2 SYDVKM. This CDR3 contains 12 residues. CDR3 bases: TGTGCCTGCGGCAGTGCTAACTATGGCTACACCTTC. Amino acids: CACGSANYGYTF.

This chain connects TRBV10-3 to TRBJ1-1, with D possibly TRBD1 on 5 matching bases. Between the trimmed V and J ends, which lost 6 bases and 7 bases, there was a span of 12 bases. CDR1 is ENHRY and CDR2 is SYGVKD in the germline V gene. CDR3 length equals 12 residues. This chain's CDR3 is CAIRDNILEAFF. For the CDR3, the DNA is TGTGCCATCAGGGACAACATACTTGAAGCTTTCTTT.

The table lists this clone with a few counts. V gene TRBV9 combines with J gene TRBJ1-3, with D perhaps TRBD1 (5 bases). The CDR3 consists of 18 residues. CDR1 and CDR2 (germline): SGDLS, YYNGEE. V was pared by 0 bases and J by 0 bases, with 16 bases between. The CDR3: CASSVDVGGPHSGNTIYF. CDR3 nucleotide sequence: TGTGCCAGCAGCGTAGACGTCGGGGGTCCCCACTCTGGAAACACCATATATTTT.

This clone was picked up a small number of times. The chain links TRBV7-9 to TRBJ1-2; TRBD1 aligns across 10 bases. The CDR3 consists of 13 residues. Germline loops: CDR1 SEHNR, CDR2 FQNEAQ (reference sequence). Trimming removed 4 bases from V and 10 bases from J; junction bases left unmatched: 6. The CDR3 nucleotides are TGTGCCAGCAGCTCTCGGGACAGGGGACCCTACACCTTC. It encodes CASSSRDRGPYTF.

The DNA for the CDR3 is TGTGCCATCAGTGCAGGACAGGGATACTACGAGCAGTACTTC. Amino acids: CAISAGQGYYEQYF. The rearrangement links TRBV10-3 to TRBJ2-7; 8 bases match TRBD1. Germline CDR1 reads ENHRY; CDR2 reads SYGVKD. V was pared by 4 bases and J by 3 bases, with 5 bases of the junction left unmatched. CDR3 length: 14 amino acids.

The chain links TRBV29-1 to TRBJ1-2, with no clear D. V lost 6 bases, J lost 0 bases, and 11 bases lay in between. CDR3 size: 13 residues. The germline V gene has CDR1 SQVTM and CDR2 ANQGSEA. DNA of the CDR3: TGCAGCGTCCCCTTGAGAACTAACTATGGCTACACCTTC. This encodes CSVPLRTNYGYTF.

The chain joins TRBV2 to TRBJ1-5; D unclear. Per germline, CDR1 SNHLY and CDR2 FYNNEI. CDR3 length: 13 residues. V dropped 1 base and J dropped 6 bases, with 7 bases sitting between them. The chain's CDR3 is CASSEDRLQPQHF. The CDR3 DNA is TGTGCCAGCAGTGAAGATAGACTTCAGCCCCAGCATTTT.

The rearrangement uses TRBV27 and TRBJ1-1; D may be TRBD1 (5 bases). The germline gives CDR1 MNHEY, CDR2 SMNVEV (reference sequence). CDR3 length: 14 residues. Trimming left V 6 bases short and J 4 bases short, with 15 bases between. CDR3 DNA sequence: TGTGCCAGCAGGGGACTAATTAAGAGCACTGAAGCTTTCTTT. Protein sequence: CASRGLIKSTEAFF.

This chain uses TRBV4-1 with TRBJ1-1; perhaps TRBD1 as D (5 bases). This CDR3 region has 16 residues. V dropped 1 base and J dropped 2 bases, with 14 bases sitting between them. Germline lookup yields CDR1 MGHRA and CDR2 YSYEKL. The CDR3 reads CASSQVVTQGNTEAFF. The CDR3 nucleotides read TGCGCCAGCAGCCAAGTAGTAACCCAGGGAAACACTGAAGCTTTCTTT.

The chain employs TRBV11-2 and TRBJ2-3; 9 bases align to TRBD2. CDR1 and CDR2 (germline): SGHAT, FQNNGV. Trimming removed 5 bases from V and 2 bases from J; junction bases left unmatched: 8. The CDR3 is made up of 16 amino acids. The DNA for the CDR3 is TGTGCCAGCAGCGAGGCGGGGGGGGGAGTCACAGATACGCAGTATTTT. Its translation is CASSEAGGGVTDTQYF.

CDR3 sequence reads: CAWSVVYGIASTDTQYF. The CDR3, as DNA: TGTGCCTGGAGTGTCGTCTACGGGATCGCTAGCACAGATACGCAGTATTTT. The chain joins TRBV30 to TRBJ2-3; D may be TRBD2 (5 bases). Between the trimmed V and J ends, which lost 0 bases and 0 bases, there was a span of 16 bases. This CDR3 has 17 residues. The V gene's germline CDR1 is GTSNPN and CDR2 SVGIG (reference sequence).

The rearrangement links TRBV6-5 to TRBJ1-6; TRBD1 agrees at 9 bases. The CDR3 covers 15 residues. CDR1 and CDR2 (germline): MNHEY, SVGAGI. Trimming at V came to 7 bases and at J to 4 bases, leaving 5 bases not matched to a gene. The CDR3 loop is CASTLDRGYNSPLHF. CDR3 coding DNA: TGTGCCAGCACATTAGACAGGGGGTATAATTCACCCCTCCACTTT.

The chain employs TRBV28 and TRBJ2-5, with TRBD2 matching over 12 bases. This CDR3 is built from 15 residues. V lost 3 bases to trimming and J lost 4 bases; unmatched junction nucleotides: 3. Looked up from germline, CDR1 is MDHEN and CDR2 is SYDVKM. The chain's CDR3 is CASSLASGRAETQYF. DNA for the CDR3: TGTGCCAGCAGTTTGGCTAGCGGGAGGGCAGAGACCCAGTACTTC.

The rearrangement joins TRBV14 to TRBJ1-2, with a weak D call TRBD1 (5 bases). Germline V gene lookup returns CDR1 SGHDN and CDR2 FVKESK. The germline V and J ends were trimmed by 0 bases and 1 base, with 12 bases remaining between them. The CDR3 contains 16 residues. CDR3 in DNA: TGTGCCAGCAGCCAAGATTTCCCAGGGCTTAACTATGGCTACACCTTC. Its translation: CASSQDFPGLNYGYTF.

The V and J genes are TRBV11-2 and TRBJ2-1, with 8 bases lining up with TRBD2. From germline, CDR1 is SGHAT and CDR2 FQNNGV. This CDR3 spans 16 amino acids. V was clipped by 0 bases and J by 2 bases; unmatched bases: 3. The CDR3 region has the DNA TGTGCCAGCAGCTTAGATTTCGGGGGGGCCTACAATGAGCAGTTCTTC. Translated: CASSLDFGGAYNEQFF.

In this sample, this clone turned up a few times. This chain uses TRBV6-1 with TRBJ1-4, with TRBD1 matching over 7 bases. From germline, CDR1 is MNHNS and CDR2 SASEGT. This CDR3 is built from 14 residues. V gave up 3 bases and J gave up 7 bases; unmatched junction bases: 5. As DNA, the CDR3 is TGTGCCAGCAGTGATACGACAGGGTTTGAAAAACTGTTTTTT. Protein sequence: CASSDTTGFEKLFF.

The chain carries TRBV6-4 and TRBJ1-1; 7 bases map to TRBD1. The CDR3 sequence is 14 residues long. J was trimmed by 4 bases and V by 3 bases; bases with no gene match: 5. The germline CDR1 and CDR2 sequences are MRHNA and SNTAGT. The CDR3 bases are TGTGCCAGCAGTGAATCGACAGGGCGCACTGAAGCTTTCTTT. Encoded protein: CASSESTGRTEAFF.

V usage is TRBV6-5 and J usage is TRBJ2-5; 7 nucleotides match TRBD2. The V segment lost 6 bases and the J segment 1 base; nucleotides outside the gene matches: 8. The length of the CDR3 is 15 residues. Germline values: CDR1 MNHEY, CDR2 SVGAGI. CDR3 coding DNA: TGTGCCAGCAGCCTTTCTAGCGGTGTCCAAGAGACCCAGTACTTC. Encoded protein: CASSLSSGVQETQYF.

The chain joins TRBV5-1 to TRBJ1-5; TRBD1 might be the D (5 bases). V was cut by 0 bases and J by 4 bases, with 11 bases left in between. In germline, CDR1 is SGHRS, CDR2 YFSETQ. This CDR3 spans 15 amino acids. The CDR3 DNA reads as TGCGCCAGCAGCTTGGCCGGGGGGAGGAATCAGCCCCAGCATTTT. Its protein is CASSLAGGRNQPQHF.

The chain joins TRBV30 to TRBJ2-2; the D gene is possibly TRBD2 (6 bases). CDR1 is GTSNPN and CDR2 is SVGIG in the germline V gene (reference sequence). Deletions cut 5 bases from V and 6 bases from J, with 10 bases between. CDR3 length: 12 amino acids. CDR3 DNA: TGTGCCTGGGTGGAGGGGTCCGGGGAGCTGTTTTTT. Amino acid sequence: CAWVEGSGELFF.